Following are 15 T cell receptor beta chains from one sample sequenced in a study of T cell responses to AZD1222 COVID-19 vaccine. Measured with immunoSEQ multiplex PCR; TCRdb has only the in-frame clones, and not every one. This sample carries about 85,000 clones, about 90% of them seen once, and the ten largest clones take around 6.7%. The material sequenced was peripheral blood, taken on day 0 of AZD1222 vaccination. The receptor set was obtained from an adult in good health.

The chain joins TRBV6-6 to TRBJ1-2; the D gene is possibly TRBD1 (5 bases). Per the germline V gene, CDR1 is MNHNY and CDR2 is SVGAGI (reference sequence). The ends were cut back, 0 bases at V and 5 bases at J, with 10 bases in the middle. The CDR3 sequence is 14 residues long. The CDR3 loop reads CASSYSRGEYGYTF. The CDR3 DNA reads as TGTGCCAGCAGTTACTCGAGAGGGGAATATGGCTACACCTTC.

CDR3 sequence: CASNPGQGNINEQFF. The CDR3 bases are TGCGCCAGCAACCCGGGACAGGGGAATATCAATGAGCAGTTCTTC. The chain joins TRBV4-1 to TRBJ2-1, with 10 bases lining up with TRBD1. Germline V gene sequence: CDR1 MGHRA, CDR2 YSYEKL. This CDR3 region has 15 residues. V lost 7 bases and J lost 6; bases outside the gene matches: 9.

The rearrangement uses TRBV28 and TRBJ1-4; the match to TRBD1 covers 7 bases. This CDR3 has 17 amino acids. Germline V CDR1 and CDR2: MDHEN, SYDVKM. Losses at the gene ends were 4 bases for V and 0 bases for J; bases not matched to a gene: 8. CDR3 sequence reads: CASSSTSGQATNEKLFF. The CDR3 region has the DNA TGTGCCAGCAGTTCAACGTCCGGACAGGCAACTAATGAAAAACTGTTTTTT.

V usage is TRBV5-4 and J usage is TRBJ2-2, with D perhaps TRBD2 (6 bases). The CDR3 covers 15 residues. Germline values: CDR1 SGHNT, CDR2 YYREEE (reference sequence). Trimming pared 5 bases from V and 2 bases from J, leaving 13 bases between. In DNA, the CDR3 is TGTGCCAGCAGTGCTGGGACTGATAACACCGGGGAGCTGTTTTTT. It yields the protein CASSAGTDNTGELFF.

This clone is a singleton in its sample. The chain employs TRBV5-1 and TRBJ1-1, with D hard to call. The germline gives CDR1 SGHRS, CDR2 YFSETQ. The germline V and J ends were trimmed by 0 bases and 4 bases, with 7 bases remaining between them. This CDR3 is 13 amino acids long. Here the CDR3 DNA reads TGCGCCAGCAGCTTGGCCGGGGTCACTGAAGCTTTCTTT. It yields the protein CASSLAGVTEAFF. Looking up the rest from reference TRBV5-1 and TRBJ1-1 gives the full variable domain: KAGVTQTPRYLIKTRGQQVTLSCSPISGHRSVSWYQQTPGQGLQFLFEYFSETQRNKGNFPGRFSGRQFSNSRSEMNVSTLELGDSALYLCASSLAGVTEAFFGQGTRLTVV.

This rearrangement joins TRBV12-3 or TRBV12-4 to TRBJ1-4; a weak D match, TRBD1 (6 bases). Trimming took off 4 bases at V and 7 bases at J, with 10 bases between the two ends. The CDR3 totals 13 residues. Here the CDR3 DNA reads TGTGCCAGCAGTTCCAGGGGTGGTGAAAAACTGTTTTTT. It codes for CASSSRGGEKLFF.

This clone was seen only once. This chain joins TRBV7-6 and TRBJ1-2, with a weak D call TRBD1 (6 bases). V was shortened by 5 bases and J by 5 bases, with 18 bases between the two germline ends. This CDR3 is built from 15 residues. Per germline, CDR1 SGHVS and CDR2 FNYEAQ. CDR3 bases: TGTGCCAGCAGCCGAGAGGACAGTCCCAATTATGGCTACACCTTC. Encoded protein: CASSREDSPNYGYTF.

This chain connects TRBV7-2 to TRBJ1-2; D ambiguous. The ends were cut back, 1 base at V and 8 bases at J, with 8 bases in the middle. This CDR3 region has 12 residues. CDR1 SGHTA and CDR2 FQGNSA come from the germline V gene. CDR3 loop: CASSLGAAGYTF. The CDR3 DNA reads as TGTGCCAGCAGCTTAGGTGCAGCCGGCTACACCTTC.

This clone was counted once. The chain has TRBV19 and TRBJ1-6; D is perhaps TRBD1 (5 bases). The V and J ends lost 8 bases and 1 base respectively, with 15 bases between them. The germline CDR1 and CDR2 sequences are LNHDA and SQIVND (reference sequence). The CDR3 consists of 16 residues. The CDR3 is CASRGRDESYNSPLHF. DNA for the CDR3: TGTGCCAGTCGGGGAAGGGACGAGTCCTATAATTCACCCCTCCACTTT.

The rearrangement links TRBV7-9 to TRBJ2-5; TRBD1 might be the D (5 bases). CDR1 is SEHNR, CDR2 FQNEAQ, per germline (reference sequence). V lost 1 base and J lost 8, with 17 bases in between. The CDR3 loop spans 15 amino acids. In DNA form, the CDR3 reads TGTGCCAGCAGCTTAGACCAGGGCCCTCCCAGAACCCAGTACTTC. This sequence encodes CASSLDQGPPRTQYF.

The CDR3 DNA reads TGCGCCAGCAGCCAAGAGTCTAAGCGGAGCTCCTACAATGAGCAGTTCTTC. Translation: CASSQESKRSSYNEQFF. The V and J genes are TRBV4-3 and TRBJ2-1; a possible D gene is TRBD2 (5 bases). CDR3 size: 17 residues. Germline V CDR1 and CDR2: LGHNA, YSLEER. V was clipped by 0 bases and J by 0 bases, with 12 bases between them.

V is TRBV19 and J is TRBJ1-5; 9 bases match TRBD1. The ends lost 3 bases at V and 2 bases at J; junction bases unmatched: 11. CDR3 length equals 18 residues. The germline V gene encodes CDR1 LNHDA and CDR2 SQIVND (reference sequence). CDR3 sequence (DNA): TGTGCCAGTAGTATGGGCCGGGACAGGGAAGAGGGCAATCAGCCCCAGCATTTT. Amino acid sequence: CASSMGRDREEGNQPQHF.

The chain combines TRBV7-9 with TRBJ1-1; D is undetermined. With 7 bases removed from V and 0 bases from J, the gap between germline ends came to 12 bases. CDR3 length: 14 residues. CDR1 is SEHNR and CDR2 is FQNEAQ in the germline V gene (reference sequence). CDR3 in amino acids: CASNGNVLNTEAFF. The CDR3 DNA sequence: TGTGCCAGCAACGGAAACGTCTTGAACACTGAAGCTTTCTTT.

The chain couples TRBV7-3 to TRBJ2-1; 7 bases map to TRBD2. V was clipped by 5 bases and J by 2 bases; unmatched bases: 0. The CDR3 totals 13 residues. Germline V gene lookup returns CDR1 SGHTA and CDR2 FQGTGA. In DNA, the CDR3 is TGTGCCAGCAGCCGGGGGGCCTACAATGAGCAGTTCTTC. Translating gives CASSRGAYNEQFF. Drawing the rest from reference TRBV7-3 and TRBJ2-1, the complete variable domain is GAGVSQTPSNKVTEKGKYVELRCDPISGHTALYWYRQSLGQGPEFLIYFQGTGAADDSGLPNDRFFAVRPEGSVSTLKIQRTERGDSAVYLCASSRGAYNEQFFGPGTRLTVL.

This chain connects TRBV7-2 to TRBJ2-2; TRBD1 matches at 7 bases. Germline values: CDR1 SGHTA, CDR2 FQGNSA. The CDR3 has 17 amino acids. V trimming: 1 base; J trimming: 0 bases; junction bases outside the gene matches: 5. The CDR3 region is CASSLVGTAANTGELFF. CDR3 coding DNA: TGTGCCAGCAGCTTAGTAGGGACAGCCGCGAACACCGGGGAGCTGTTTTTT. Looking up the rest from reference TRBV7-2 and TRBJ2-2 gives the full variable domain: GAGVSQSPSNKVTEKGKDVELRCDPISGHTALYWYRQSLGQGLEFLIYFQGNSAPDKSGLPSDRFSAERTGGSVSTLTIQRTQQEDSAVYLCASSLVGTAANTGELFFGEGSRLTVL.